This TCR beta chain came from a study of regulatory T cells in long-lasting Graves disease. Whole-study context: Persistent Graves' disease denoted over 5 years of antithyroid drugs plus positive TSH receptor antibodies. Study-wide results and caveats: Favored gene segments in persistent disease were TRBV28, TRBJ1-2 and TRBJ2-5.

Described time point: persistent/refractory GD, antithyroid drugs over 5 years with positive TRAb. RNA isolated from PBMCs was used to make the TCR library. Per American Thyroid Association guidelines, Graves' disease was diagnosed. Recruitment took place at an endocrinology department in Xi'an, China. Investigators prepared the TCR beta libraries by applying iRepertoire HTBI primers and Arm-PCR of CDR3 regions. TCRdb passed the multiplex PCR reads through MiXCR, listing each CDR3 protein once. The data show under 450,000 distinct CDR3 sequences, 20% to 25% seen once. CDR1 DFQATT and CDR2 SNEGSKA come from the germline V gene (reference sequence). This CDR3 has 13 residues. Trimming pared 3 bases from V and 1 base from J, leaving 10 bases between. This clonotype was recorded at least ten times. Its antigen is as yet unknown.

Specimen: peripheral blood mononuclear cells (PBMCs), collected when the disease was refractory, from a patient treated with antithyroid drugs. The TCR was taken from a middle-aged woman with Graves disease. The chain recombines TRBV20-1 with TRBJ2-7; perhaps TRBD1 as D (6 bases). The CDR3 region is CSARETGSYEQYF. The CDR3 DNA is TGCAGTGCTAGGGAGACAGGTTCCTACGAGCAGTACTTC.